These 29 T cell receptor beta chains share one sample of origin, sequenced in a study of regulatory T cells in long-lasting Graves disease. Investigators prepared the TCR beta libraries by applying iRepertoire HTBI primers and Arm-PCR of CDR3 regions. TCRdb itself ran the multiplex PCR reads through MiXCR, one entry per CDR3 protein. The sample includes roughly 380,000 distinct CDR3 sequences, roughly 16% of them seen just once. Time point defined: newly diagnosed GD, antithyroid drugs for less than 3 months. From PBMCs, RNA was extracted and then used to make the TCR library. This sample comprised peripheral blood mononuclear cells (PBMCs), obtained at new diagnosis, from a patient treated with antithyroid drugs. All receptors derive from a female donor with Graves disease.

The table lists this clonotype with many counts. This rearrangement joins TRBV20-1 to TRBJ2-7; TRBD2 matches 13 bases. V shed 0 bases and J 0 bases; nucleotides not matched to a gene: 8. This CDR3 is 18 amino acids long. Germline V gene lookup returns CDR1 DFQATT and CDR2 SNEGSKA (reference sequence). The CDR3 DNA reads TGCAGTGCTAGAGACCCCGGGACTAGCGGGGCCCACTCCTACGAGCAGTACTTC. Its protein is CSARDPGTSGAHSYEQYF.

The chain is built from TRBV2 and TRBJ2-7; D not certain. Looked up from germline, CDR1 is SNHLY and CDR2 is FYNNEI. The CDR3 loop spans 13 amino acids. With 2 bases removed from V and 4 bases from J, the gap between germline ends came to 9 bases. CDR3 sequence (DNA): TGTGCCAGCAGTGAACGAGCGTGGTACGAGCAGTACTTC. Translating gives CASSERAWYEQYF.

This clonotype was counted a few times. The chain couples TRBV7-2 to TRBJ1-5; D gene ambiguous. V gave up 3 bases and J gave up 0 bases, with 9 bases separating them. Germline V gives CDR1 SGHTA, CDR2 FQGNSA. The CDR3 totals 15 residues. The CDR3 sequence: CASSFYTDSNQPQHF. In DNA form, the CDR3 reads TGTGCCAGCAGCTTTTACACGGATAGCAATCAGCCCCAGCATTTT.

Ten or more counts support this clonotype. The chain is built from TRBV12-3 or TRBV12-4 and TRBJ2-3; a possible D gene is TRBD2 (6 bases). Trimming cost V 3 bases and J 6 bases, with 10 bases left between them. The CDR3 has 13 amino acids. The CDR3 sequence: CASSLMGRDTQYF. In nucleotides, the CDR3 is TGTGCCAGCAGTTTGATGGGGAGGGATACGCAGTATTTT.

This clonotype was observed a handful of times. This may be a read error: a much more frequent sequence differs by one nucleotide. CDR3 bases: TGTGCCAGCTCACCGTCCGAGAACACTGAAGCTTTCTTT. Translated: CASSPSENTEAFF. The chain joins TRBV18 to TRBJ1-1; no clear D. Per germline, CDR1 KGHSH and CDR2 LQKENI. The CDR3 has 13 residues. V was pared by 3 bases and J by 1 base, with 6 bases between.

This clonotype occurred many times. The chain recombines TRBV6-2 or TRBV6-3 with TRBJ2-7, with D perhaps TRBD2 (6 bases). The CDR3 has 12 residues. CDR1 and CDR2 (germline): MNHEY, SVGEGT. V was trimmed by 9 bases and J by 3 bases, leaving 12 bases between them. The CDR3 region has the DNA TGTGCCAGTGGGGACTTTGACTACGAGCAGTACTTC. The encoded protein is CASGDFDYEQYF.

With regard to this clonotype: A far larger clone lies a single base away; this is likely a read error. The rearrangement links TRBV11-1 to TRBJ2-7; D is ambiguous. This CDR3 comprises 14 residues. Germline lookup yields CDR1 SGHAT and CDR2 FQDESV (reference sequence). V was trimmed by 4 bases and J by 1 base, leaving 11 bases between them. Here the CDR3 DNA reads TGTGCCAGCAGCTCAGACCCCGGATCCTACGAGCAGTACTTC. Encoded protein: CASSSDPGSYEQYF.

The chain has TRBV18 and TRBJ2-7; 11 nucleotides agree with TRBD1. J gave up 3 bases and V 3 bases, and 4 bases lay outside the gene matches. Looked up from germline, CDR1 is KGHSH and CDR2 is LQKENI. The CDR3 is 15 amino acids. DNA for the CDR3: TGTGCCAGCTCACCCCCCGGGACAGGGGGCTACGAGCAGTACTTC. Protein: CASSPPGTGGYEQYF.

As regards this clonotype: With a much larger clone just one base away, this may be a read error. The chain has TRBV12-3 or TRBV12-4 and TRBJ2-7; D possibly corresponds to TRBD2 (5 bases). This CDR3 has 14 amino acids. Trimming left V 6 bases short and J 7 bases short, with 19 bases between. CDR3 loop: CASRLDLSYNEQYF. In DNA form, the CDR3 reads TGTGCCAGCAGACTGGACTTGTCCTACAATGAGCAGTACTTC.

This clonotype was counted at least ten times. CDR3 DNA: TGTGCCAGCAGTTTAGCCCTAGATTTCATTGAGCAGTTCTTC. This translates into CASSLALDFIEQFF. This chain links TRBV27 with TRBJ2-1; D uncertain. V lost 2 bases and J 9 bases, leaving 14 bases between the germline ends. Germline V gene lookup returns CDR1 MNHEY and CDR2 SMNVEV (reference sequence). The CDR3 is 14 amino acids.

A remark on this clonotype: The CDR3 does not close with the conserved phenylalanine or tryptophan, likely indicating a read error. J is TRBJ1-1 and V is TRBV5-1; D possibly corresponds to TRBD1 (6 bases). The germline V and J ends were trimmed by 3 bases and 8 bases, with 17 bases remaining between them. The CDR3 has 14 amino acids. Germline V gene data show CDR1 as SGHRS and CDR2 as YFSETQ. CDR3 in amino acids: CASSSGTGQREAFS. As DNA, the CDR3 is TGCGCCAGCAGCTCCGGGACGGGACAAAGGGAAGCTTTCTCT.

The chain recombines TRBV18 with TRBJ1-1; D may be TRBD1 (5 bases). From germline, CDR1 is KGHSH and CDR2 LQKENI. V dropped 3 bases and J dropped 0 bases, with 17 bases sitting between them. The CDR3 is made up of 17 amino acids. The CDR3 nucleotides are TGTGCCAGCTCACCCCAGGGCCCTCATCTCATGAACACTGAAGCTTTCTTT. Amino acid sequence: CASSPQGPHLMNTEAFF.

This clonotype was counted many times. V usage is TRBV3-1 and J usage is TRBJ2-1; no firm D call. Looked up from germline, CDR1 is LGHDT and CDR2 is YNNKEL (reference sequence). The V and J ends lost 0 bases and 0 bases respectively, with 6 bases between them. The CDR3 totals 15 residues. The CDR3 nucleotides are TGTGCCAGCAGCCAAGAGGTGAGCTCCTACAATGAGCAGTTCTTC. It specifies CASSQEVSSYNEQFF.

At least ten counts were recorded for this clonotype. This CDR3 reads CASSVDRGPTDTQYF. The CDR3 DNA reads as TGTGCCAGCAGTGTGGACAGGGGACCCACAGATACGCAGTATTTT. The J gene is TRBJ2-3, the V gene TRBV28; 9 nucleotides align to TRBD1. This CDR3 is built from 15 residues. In germline, CDR1 is MDHEN, CDR2 SYDVKM. With 5 bases clipped from V and 2 bases from J, the junction kept 5 bases outside the gene matches. Supplemented by reference TRBV28 and TRBJ2-3, the full variable domain reads DVKVTQSSRYLVKRTGEKVFLECVQDMDHENMFWYRQDPGLGLRLIYFSYDVKMKEKGDIPEGYSVSREKKERFSLILESASTNQTSMYLCASSVDRGPTDTQYFGPGTRLTVL.

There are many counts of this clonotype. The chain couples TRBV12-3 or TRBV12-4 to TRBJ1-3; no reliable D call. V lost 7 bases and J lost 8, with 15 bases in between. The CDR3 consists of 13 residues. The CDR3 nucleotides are TGTGCCAGCAACATGGGAGTAGGAGACACCATATATTTT. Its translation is CASNMGVGDTIYF.

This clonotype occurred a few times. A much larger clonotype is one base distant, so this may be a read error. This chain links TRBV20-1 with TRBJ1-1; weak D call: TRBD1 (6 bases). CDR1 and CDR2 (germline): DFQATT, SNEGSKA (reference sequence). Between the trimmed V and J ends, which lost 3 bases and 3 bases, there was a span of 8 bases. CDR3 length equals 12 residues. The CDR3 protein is CSASWGHTEAFF. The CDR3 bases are TGCAGTGCTAGTTGGGGGCACACTGAAGCTTTCTTT.

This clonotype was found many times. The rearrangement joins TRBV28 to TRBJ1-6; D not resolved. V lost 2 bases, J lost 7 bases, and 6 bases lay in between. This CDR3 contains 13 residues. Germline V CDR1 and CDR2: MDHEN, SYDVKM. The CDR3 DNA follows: TGTGCCAGCAGTTTAGGGCGGAATTCACCCCTCCACTTT. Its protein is CASSLGRNSPLHF.

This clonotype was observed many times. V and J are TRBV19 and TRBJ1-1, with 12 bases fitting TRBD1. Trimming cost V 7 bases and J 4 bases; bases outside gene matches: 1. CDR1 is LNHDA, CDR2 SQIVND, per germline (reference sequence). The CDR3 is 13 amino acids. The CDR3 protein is CASTGQGATEAFF. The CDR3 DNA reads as TGTGCCAGTACGGGACAGGGGGCCACTGAAGCTTTCTTT.

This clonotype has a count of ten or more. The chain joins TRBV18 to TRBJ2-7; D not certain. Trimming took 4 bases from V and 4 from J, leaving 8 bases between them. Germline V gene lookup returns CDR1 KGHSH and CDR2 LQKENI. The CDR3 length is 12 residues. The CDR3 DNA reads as TGTGCCAGCTCACTCGACCTATACGAGCAGTACTTC. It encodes CASSLDLYEQYF.

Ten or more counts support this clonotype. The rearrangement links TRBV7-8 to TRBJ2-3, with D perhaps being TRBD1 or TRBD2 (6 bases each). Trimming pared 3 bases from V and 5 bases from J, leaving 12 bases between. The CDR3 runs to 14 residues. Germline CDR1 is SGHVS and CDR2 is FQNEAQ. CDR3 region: CASSFRGGRDTQYF. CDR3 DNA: TGTGCCAGCAGCTTCCGAGGGGGGAGAGATACGCAGTATTTT.

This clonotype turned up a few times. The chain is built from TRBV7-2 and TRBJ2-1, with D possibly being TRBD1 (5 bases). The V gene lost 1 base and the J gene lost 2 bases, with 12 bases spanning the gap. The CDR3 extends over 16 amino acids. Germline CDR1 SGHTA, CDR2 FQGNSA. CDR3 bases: TGTGCCAGCAGCTTAGAAGTACAGGCCACCTACAATGAGCAGTTCTTC. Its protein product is CASSLEVQATYNEQFF.

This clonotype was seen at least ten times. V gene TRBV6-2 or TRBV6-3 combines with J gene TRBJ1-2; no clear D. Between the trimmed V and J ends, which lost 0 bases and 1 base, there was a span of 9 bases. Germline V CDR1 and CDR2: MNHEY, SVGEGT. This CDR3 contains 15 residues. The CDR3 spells CASSYSFGINYGYTF. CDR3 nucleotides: TGTGCCAGCAGTTACTCGTTCGGGATTAACTATGGCTACACCTTC.

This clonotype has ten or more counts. The CDR3 reads CASSRGSGANVLTF. The CDR3, as DNA: TGTGCCAGCTCCCGGGGCTCTGGGGCCAACGTCCTGACTTTC. This rearrangement joins TRBV7-2 to TRBJ2-6, with a tentative D call TRBD2 (5 bases). This CDR3 is built from 14 residues. The germline V and J ends were trimmed by 8 bases and 0 bases, with 8 bases remaining between them. Germline V gives CDR1 SGHTA, CDR2 FQGNSA.

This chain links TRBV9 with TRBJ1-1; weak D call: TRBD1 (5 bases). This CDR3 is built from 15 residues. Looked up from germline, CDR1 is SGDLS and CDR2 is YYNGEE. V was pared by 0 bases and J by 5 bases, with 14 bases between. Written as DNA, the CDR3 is TGTGCCAGCAGCGTAGGGGGACTCCGAGGGACTGAAGCTTTCTTT. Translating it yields CASSVGGLRGTEAFF.

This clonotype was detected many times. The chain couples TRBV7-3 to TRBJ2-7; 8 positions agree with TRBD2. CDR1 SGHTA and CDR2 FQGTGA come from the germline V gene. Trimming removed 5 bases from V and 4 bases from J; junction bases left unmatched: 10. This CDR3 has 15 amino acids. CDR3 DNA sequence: TGTGCCAGCAGCCCTGGGAGCGGGAGAAGGTACGAGCAGTACTTC. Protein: CASSPGSGRRYEQYF.

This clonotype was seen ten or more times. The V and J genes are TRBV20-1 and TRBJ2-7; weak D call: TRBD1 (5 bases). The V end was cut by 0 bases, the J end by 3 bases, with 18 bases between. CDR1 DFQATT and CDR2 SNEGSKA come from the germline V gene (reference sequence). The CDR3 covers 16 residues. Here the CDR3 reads CSARDRRLQGVYEQYF. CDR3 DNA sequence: TGCAGTGCTAGAGATCGAAGACTCCAAGGGGTCTACGAGCAGTACTTC.

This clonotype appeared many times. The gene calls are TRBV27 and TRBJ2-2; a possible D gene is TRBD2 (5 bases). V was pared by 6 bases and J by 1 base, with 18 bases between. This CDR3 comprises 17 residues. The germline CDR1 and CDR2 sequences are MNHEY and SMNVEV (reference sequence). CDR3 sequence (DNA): TGTGCCAGCAGCCGAAACAACAGACTAATGAACACCGGGGAGCTGTTTTTT. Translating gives CASSRNNRLMNTGELFF.

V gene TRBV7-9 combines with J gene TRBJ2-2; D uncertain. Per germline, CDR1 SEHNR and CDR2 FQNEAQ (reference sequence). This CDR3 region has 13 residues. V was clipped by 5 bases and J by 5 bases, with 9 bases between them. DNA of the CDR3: TGTGCCAGCAGCCCTCACGAAACCGGGGAGCTGTTTTTT. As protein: CASSPHETGELFF.

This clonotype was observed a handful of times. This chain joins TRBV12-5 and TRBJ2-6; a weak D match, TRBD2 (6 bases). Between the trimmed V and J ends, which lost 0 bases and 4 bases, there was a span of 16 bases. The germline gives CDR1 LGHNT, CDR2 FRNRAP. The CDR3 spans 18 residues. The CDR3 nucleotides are TGTGCTAGTGGTTTGGTAGTTTTGGAGGGGTCAGGGGCCAACGTCCTGACTTTC. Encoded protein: CASGLVVLEGSGANVLTF.